The 19 T cell receptor beta chains below were found in one sample sequenced in a study of CD8 T cells in ankylosing spondylitis. TCRdb reprocessed the 5' RACE reads with MiXCR, giving one entry per CDR3 protein. The table records hundreds of thousands of distinct CDR3 sequences, roughly 32% of them present only once. Material for sequencing was blood, either unsorted or a sorted T cell fraction (not recorded which). The source is a male donor with ankylosing spondylitis or in good health (not recorded which).

This sequence joins TRBV7-9 and TRBJ2-7; the D gene is possibly TRBD2 (5 bases). The CDR3 runs to 15 residues. The ends were cut back, 5 bases at V and 7 bases at J, with 21 bases in the middle. Per the germline V gene, CDR1 is SEHNR and CDR2 is FQNEAQ (reference sequence). This CDR3 reads CASSPPGGGAKEQYF. In DNA, the CDR3 is TGTGCCAGCAGCCCCCCGGGCGGAGGAGCTAAAGAGCAGTACTTC.

The chain couples TRBV18 to TRBJ2-3; TRBD2 matches 8 bases. Germline V gives CDR1 KGHSH, CDR2 LQKENI. The CDR3 runs to 15 residues. The V gene end was trimmed by 3 bases and the J gene end by 5 bases; junction bases not matched to a gene: 7. The CDR3 DNA is TGTGCCAGCTCACCCCCAGGACTAGCTCAAGATACGCAGTATTTT. Translated: CASSPPGLAQDTQYF. Full variable domain (remainder filled in from reference TRBV18 and TRBJ2-3): NAGVMQNPRHLVRRRGQEARLRCSPMKGHSHVYWYRQLPEEGLKFMVYLQKENIIDESGMPKERFSAEFPKEGPSILRIQQVVRGDSAAYFCASSPPGLAQDTQYFGPGTRLTVL.

The V gene is TRBV7-9, the J gene TRBJ2-1; D gene unclear. The CDR3 runs to 16 residues. Trimming took off 1 base at V and 4 bases at J, with 14 bases between the two ends. Germline lookup yields CDR1 SEHNR and CDR2 FQNEAQ (reference sequence). The CDR3 DNA is TGTGCCAGCAGCTTAGACGGGTCAGGCAAGTACAATGAGCAGTTCTTC. Encoded protein: CASSLDGSGKYNEQFF.

The chain links TRBV7-9 to TRBJ1-2; D ambiguous. The V end lost 8 bases, the J end lost 6 bases, and 10 bases lay between the germline ends. This CDR3 has 11 amino acids. Germline CDR1 SEHNR, CDR2 FQNEAQ (reference sequence). The CDR3 DNA sequence: TGTGCCAGCGGCCGTAGCCATGGCTACACCTTC. This gives the protein CASGRSHGYTF. The full variable domain, rest sourced from reference TRBV7-9 and TRBJ1-2, is DTGVSQNPRHKITKRGQNVTFRCDPISEHNRLYWYRQTLGQGPEFLTYFQNEAQLEKSRLLSDRFSAERPKGSFSTLEIQRTEQGDSAMYLCASGRSHGYTFGSGTRLTVV.

In the case of this clonotype: One base away lies a much larger clone, so this may be a sequencing read error. V and J are TRBV29-1 and TRBJ1-4; the D gene is possibly TRBD1 (5 bases). Looked up from germline, CDR1 is SQVTM and CDR2 is ANQGSEA. CDR3 length: 13 residues. The CDR3 protein is CSVEGTDNEKLLF. CDR3 nucleotide sequence: TGCAGCGTCGAAGGGACCGATAATGAAAAACTGCTTTTT. Supplemented by reference TRBV29-1 and TRBJ1-4, the full variable domain reads SAVISQKPSRDICQRGTSLTIQCQVDSQVTMMFWYRQQPGQSLTLIATANQGSEATYESGFVIDKFPISRPNLTFSTLTVSNMSPEDSSIYLCSVEGTDNEKLLFGSGTQLSVL.

The J gene is TRBJ1-2, the V gene TRBV12-3 or TRBV12-4; D gene unclear. There are 14 residues in the CDR3. Trimming took 6 bases from V and 2 from J, leaving 13 bases between them. The CDR3 DNA reads TGTGCCAGCAGCCCACTTTCGTTAAACTATGGCTACACCTTC. It is translated as CASSPLSLNYGYTF.

The chain uses TRBV20-1 and TRBJ1-5; 8 bases match TRBD1. The CDR3 has 12 residues. Germline assignment: CDR1 DFQATT and CDR2 SNEGSKA (reference sequence). J was trimmed by 7 bases and V by 5 bases; bases with no gene match: 4. In DNA form, the CDR3 reads TGCAGTGCTGGATACAGGGGGCAGCCCCAGCATTTT. Encoded protein: CSAGYRGQPQHF.

The chain combines TRBV9 with TRBJ2-7; D remains ambiguous. The CDR3 consists of 15 residues. Per germline, CDR1 SGDLS and CDR2 YYNGEE. With 0 bases removed from V and 0 bases from J, the gap between germline ends came to 10 bases. CDR3 DNA: TGTGCCAGCAGCGTAGGTGGGGTAGCCTCCTACGAGCAGTACTTC. It yields the protein CASSVGGVASYEQYF.

There are a few counts of this clonotype. The CDR3 coding sequence is TGTGCCAGCAGTTGGTTTCGGGACTCCACCTACGAGCAGTACTTC. Encoded protein: CASSWFRDSTYEQYF. V gene TRBV12-3 or TRBV12-4 combines with J gene TRBJ2-7; D is possibly TRBD2 (6 bases). The CDR3 contains 15 residues. With 4 bases removed from V and 2 bases from J, the gap between germline ends came to 15 bases.

This clonotype was recorded a few times. The V call is TRBV15, the J call TRBJ2-1, with 8 bases fitting TRBD1. Per the germline V gene, CDR1 is LNHNV and CDR2 is YYDKDF (reference sequence). V gave up 5 bases and J gave up 6 bases; unmatched junction bases: 6. This CDR3 has 14 residues. The DNA of the CDR3 is TGTGCCACCAGCGGGGGGACAGGCGCCAATGAGCAGTTCTTC. The encoded protein is CATSGGTGANEQFF.

The chain couples TRBV10-3 to TRBJ2-2; D could derive from TRBD1 or TRBD2 (6 bases each). V was pared by 3 bases and J by 4 bases, with 12 bases between. CDR1 ENHRY and CDR2 SYGVKD come from the germline V gene. This CDR3 comprises 15 residues. The CDR3 reads CAISEEQGGTGELFF. CDR3 coding DNA: TGTGCCATCAGTGAAGAACAGGGAGGCACCGGGGAGCTGTTTTTT.

In nucleotides, the CDR3 is TGTGCCAGCAGTTACTCCGCCCAGGGTTACGGAAACACCATATATTTT. Translated, it gives CASSYSAQGYGNTIYF. The chain recombines TRBV6-5 with TRBJ1-3; D is perhaps TRBD1 (5 bases). This CDR3 is built from 16 residues. With 0 bases removed from V and 4 bases from J, the gap between germline ends came to 13 bases. Germline V CDR1 and CDR2: MNHEY, SVGAGI.

The J gene is TRBJ2-7, the V gene TRBV20-1; no reliable D call. The germline V gene encodes CDR1 DFQATT and CDR2 SNEGSKA (reference sequence). The CDR3 extends over 11 amino acids. V was trimmed by 6 bases and J by 2 bases, leaving 8 bases between them. This chain's CDR3 is CSARSPYEQYF. In nucleotides, the CDR3 is TGCAGTGCCCGGTCCCCCTACGAGCAGTACTTC.

This clonotype appeared a few times. The chain is built from TRBV5-4 and TRBJ1-5; no clear D gene. Germline V gene lookup returns CDR1 SGHNT and CDR2 YYREEE (reference sequence). The CDR3 loop spans 15 amino acids. CDR3 in DNA: TGTGTGGTCAGTAAAGTGGGGATGAGCAATCAGCCCCAGCATTTT. It codes for CVVSKVGMSNQPQHF. The variable domain in full, completed from reference TRBV5-4 and TRBJ1-5, reads ETGVTQSPTHLIKTRGQQVTLRCSSQSGHNTVSWYQQALGQGPQFIFQYYREEENGRGNFPPRFSGLQFPNYSSELNVNALELDDSALYLCVVSKVGMSNQPQHFGDGTRLSIL.

The chain links TRBV5-5 to TRBJ2-3, with D possibly matching TRBD1 (6 bases). Germline assignment: CDR1 SGHKS and CDR2 YYEKEE (reference sequence). V lost 1 base and J 0 bases, leaving 9 bases between the germline ends. The CDR3 has 15 amino acids. The CDR3 region is CASSLLDRSTDTQYF. The CDR3 nucleotides are TGTGCCAGCAGCTTGCTAGACAGGAGCACAGATACGCAGTATTTT.

This clonotype was picked up a small number of times. The chain joins TRBV24-1 to TRBJ2-1; D is uncertain. From germline, CDR1 is KGHDR and CDR2 SFDVKD. V was trimmed by 1 base and J by 0 bases, leaving 18 bases between them. The CDR3 runs to 19 residues. The CDR3 is CATSDFGLAAKSSYNEQFF. The CDR3 DNA is TGTGCCACCAGTGATTTTGGTTTGGCTGCCAAGAGCTCCTACAATGAGCAGTTCTTC.

This clonotype occurred a few times. V usage is TRBV29-1 and J usage is TRBJ1-5; 10 positions match TRBD1. Germline CDR1 is SQVTM and CDR2 is ANQGSEA. This CDR3 has 12 amino acids. DNA of the CDR3: TGCAGAACTGGACAGGGGGACCAGCCCCAGCATTTT. The encoded protein is CRTGQGDQPQHF.

This clonotype has more than one count but fewer than ten. This chain joins TRBV20-1 and TRBJ2-3, with a tentative D call TRBD1 (6 bases). The V gene's germline CDR1 is DFQATT and CDR2 SNEGSKA (reference sequence). V was clipped by 3 bases and J by 4 bases, with 14 bases between them. The CDR3 consists of 14 residues. CDR3 nucleotides: TGCAGTGCTAGTGACAGGATGAACGCAGATACGCAGTATTTT. It translates to CSASDRMNADTQYF.

The chain recombines TRBV27 with TRBJ1-1; D uncertain. CDR3 length: 14 amino acids. Looked up from germline, CDR1 is MNHEY and CDR2 is SMNVEV (reference sequence). The V and J ends lost 3 bases and 1 base respectively, with 9 bases between them. As DNA, the CDR3 is TGTGCCAGCAGTTTTGGGGTGGGGAACACTGAAGCTTTCTTT. It specifies CASSFGVGNTEAFF.